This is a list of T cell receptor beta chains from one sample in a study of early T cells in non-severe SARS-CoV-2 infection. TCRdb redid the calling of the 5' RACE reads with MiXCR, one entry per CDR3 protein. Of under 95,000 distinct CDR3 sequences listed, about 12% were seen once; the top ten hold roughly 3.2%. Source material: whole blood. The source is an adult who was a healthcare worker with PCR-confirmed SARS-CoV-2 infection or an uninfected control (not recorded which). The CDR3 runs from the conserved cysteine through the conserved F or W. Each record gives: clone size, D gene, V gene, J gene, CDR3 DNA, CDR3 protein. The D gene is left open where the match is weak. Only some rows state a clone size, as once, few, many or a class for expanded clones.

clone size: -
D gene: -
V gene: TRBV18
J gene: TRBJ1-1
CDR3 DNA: TGTGCCAGCTCACCCGGGGGGGAGAACACTGAAGCTTTCTTT
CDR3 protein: CASSPGGENTEAFF

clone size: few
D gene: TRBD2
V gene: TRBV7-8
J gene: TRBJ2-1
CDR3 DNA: TGTGCCAGCAACGAGAGGGCGGGAGGGCCGCGGGGTAATGAGCAGTTCTTC
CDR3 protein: CASNERAGGPRGNEQFF

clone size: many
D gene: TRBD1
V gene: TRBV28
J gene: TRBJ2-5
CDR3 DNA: TGTGCCACCTTCCAGGGGGCGATCCAGTACTTC
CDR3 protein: CATFQGAIQYF

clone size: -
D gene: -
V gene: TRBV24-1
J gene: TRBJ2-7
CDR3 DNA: TGTGCCACCAGTGCTCCCCTCTCCTACGAGCAGTACTTC
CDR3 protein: CATSAPLSYEQYF

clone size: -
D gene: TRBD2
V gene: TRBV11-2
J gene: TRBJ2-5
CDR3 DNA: TGTGCCAGCACCGGGAGGGCCGTTCGAGAGACCCAGTACTTC
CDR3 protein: CASTGRAVRETQYF

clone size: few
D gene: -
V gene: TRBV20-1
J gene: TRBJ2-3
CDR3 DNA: TGCAGTGCTCGTTGGGGGGGGCTCCCAGATACGCAGTATTTT
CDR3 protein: CSARWGGLPDTQYF

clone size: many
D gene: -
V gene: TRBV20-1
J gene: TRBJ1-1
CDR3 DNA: TGCAGTGCAAGGACGGACATGAACACTGAAGCTTTCTTT
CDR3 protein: CSARTDMNTEAFF

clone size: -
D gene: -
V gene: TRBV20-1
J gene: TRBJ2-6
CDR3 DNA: TGCAGTGCCGATAGGAACGGGGCCAACGTCCTGACTTTC
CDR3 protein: CSADRNGANVLTF

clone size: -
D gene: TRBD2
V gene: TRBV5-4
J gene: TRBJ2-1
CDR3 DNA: TGTGCCAGCAGCTCAAGCGGGAGGCCTTACAATGAGCAGTTCTTC
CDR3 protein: CASSSSGRPYNEQFF

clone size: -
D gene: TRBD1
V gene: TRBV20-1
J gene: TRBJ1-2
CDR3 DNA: TGCAGTGCTAGAGATTCGAGGACAGGACTTTTCCTCTATGGCTACACCTTC
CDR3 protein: CSARDSRTGLFLYGYTF

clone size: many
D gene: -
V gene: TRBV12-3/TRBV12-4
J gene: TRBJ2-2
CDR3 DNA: TGTGCCAGCAGCAACGTGGCAGGCGAGGCCGGGGAGCTGTTTTTT
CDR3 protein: CASSNVAGEAGELFF

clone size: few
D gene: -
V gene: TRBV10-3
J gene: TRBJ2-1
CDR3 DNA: TGTGCCATCAGCGGGGATAATGAGCAGTTCTTC
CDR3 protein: CAISGDNEQFF

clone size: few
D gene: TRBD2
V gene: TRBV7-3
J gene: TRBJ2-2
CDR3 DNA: TGTGCCAGCAGCAGGACTAGCGGGGTGAACACCGGGGAGCTGTTTTTT
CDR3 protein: CASSRTSGVNTGELFF

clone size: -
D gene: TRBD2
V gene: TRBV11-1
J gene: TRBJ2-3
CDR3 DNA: TGTGCCAGCAGCTCCCTTCGTGGGCGGGAGGGAGCAGATACGCAGTATTTT
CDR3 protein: CASSSLRGREGADTQYF

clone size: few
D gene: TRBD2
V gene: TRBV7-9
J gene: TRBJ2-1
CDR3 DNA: TGTGCCAGCAGCGGGGGACTAGCGGGCGATGAGCAGTTCTTC
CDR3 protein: CASSGGLAGDEQFF

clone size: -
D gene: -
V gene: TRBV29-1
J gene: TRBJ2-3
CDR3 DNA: TGCAGCGATGGGGGGAGCACAGATTCGCAGTATTTT
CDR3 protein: CSDGGSTDSQYF

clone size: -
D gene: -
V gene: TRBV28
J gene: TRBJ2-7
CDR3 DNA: TGTGCCAGCAGTTCCCCGGACGACTCCTACGAGCAGTACTTC
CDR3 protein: CASSSPDDSYEQYF

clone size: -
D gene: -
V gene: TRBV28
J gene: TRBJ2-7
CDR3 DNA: TGTGCCAGCAGACAGGGGGGGCGAAACGAGCAGTACTTC
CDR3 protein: CASRQGGRNEQYF

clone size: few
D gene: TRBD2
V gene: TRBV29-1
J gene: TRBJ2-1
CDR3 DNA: TGCAGCGTTGAAGATCTAGCGGCCTCCTACAATGAGCAGTTCTTC
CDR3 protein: CSVEDLAASYNEQFF

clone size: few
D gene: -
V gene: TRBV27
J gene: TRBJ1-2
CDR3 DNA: TGTGCCAGCGCACTACAGGGCTATGGCTACACCTTC
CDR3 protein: CASALQGYGYTF

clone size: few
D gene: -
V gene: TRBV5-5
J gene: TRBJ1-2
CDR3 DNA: TGTGCCAGCAGCCCGGACGGACTTAACTATGGCTACACCTTC
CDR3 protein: CASSPDGLNYGYTF

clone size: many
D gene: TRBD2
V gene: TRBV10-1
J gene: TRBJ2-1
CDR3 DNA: TGCGCCAGCAGTGGCGCCGGGACTAGCGGGCCCTATAGCGCCTACAATGAGCAGTTCTTC
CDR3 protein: CASSGAGTSGPYSAYNEQFF

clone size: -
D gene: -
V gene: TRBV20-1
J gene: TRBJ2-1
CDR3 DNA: TGCAGTGCTAGAGCGGGGACTTACAATGAGCAGTTCTTC
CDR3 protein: CSARAGTYNEQFF

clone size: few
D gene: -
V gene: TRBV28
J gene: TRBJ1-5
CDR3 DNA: TGTGCCAGCAGTTACCTCCGTGGCAATCAGCCCCAGCATTTT
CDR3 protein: CASSYLRGNQPQHF

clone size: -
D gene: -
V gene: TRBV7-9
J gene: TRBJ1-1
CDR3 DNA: TGTGCCAGCAGCTTAAATTTCGGCACTGAAGCTTTCTTT
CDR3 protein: CASSLNFGTEAFF

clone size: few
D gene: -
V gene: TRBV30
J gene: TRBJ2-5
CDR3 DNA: TGTGCCTGGAAGGCCCACGCGGGTCAAGAGACCCAGTACTTC
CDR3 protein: CAWKAHAGQETQYF

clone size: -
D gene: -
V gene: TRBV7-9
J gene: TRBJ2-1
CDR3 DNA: TGTGCCAGCAGCTCTACCCTAGCAGTCAATGAGCAGTTCTTC
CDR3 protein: CASSSTLAVNEQFF